Described below is a single TCR beta chain sequence and its context. The sample comes from a study of T cell responses to AZD1222 COVID-19 vaccine. From germline, CDR1 is SGHRS and CDR2 YFSETQ. With 0 bases removed from V and 9 bases from J, the gap between germline ends came to 7 bases. This CDR3 comprises 12 residues. Data came from immunoSEQ multiplex PCR; TCRdb stores just in-frame clones and leaves some out. The sample records tens of thousands of clones, approximately 80% being singletons. The sequence was collected from an adult in good health. The chain joins TRBV5-1 to TRBJ1-3; D uncertain. The sample here was peripheral blood, taken on day 0 of AZD1222 vaccination. DNA of the CDR3: TGCGCCAGCAGCTTGGGAGAAGGCACCATATATTTT. It encodes CASSLGEGTIYF.